This TCR beta chain was captured by sequencing in a study of blood T cell repertoires in COVID-19. This CDR3 is 14 amino acids long. Germline V gene data show CDR1 as KGHSH and CDR2 as LQKENI. The V segment lost 2 bases and the J segment 6 bases; nucleotides outside the gene matches: 2. Sequencing was performed with immunoSEQ multiplex PCR; in TCRdb, only in-frame clones are kept and a portion is missing. The table includes 150,000 to 200,000 clones, 87% detected once. The chain links TRBV18 to TRBJ2-7; 12 bases align to TRBD1. This receptor was taken from a man aged 60 to 69 with active or convalescent COVID-19. Sequencing was done on a sample of peripheral blood. The CDR3 region is CASSPGTGGAEQYF. The CDR3 bases are TGTGCCAGCTCACCAGGGACAGGGGGCGCCGAGCAGTACTTC. The full variable domain, with the rest looked up from reference TRBV18 and TRBJ2-7, is NAGVMQNPRHLVRRRGQEARLRCSPMKGHSHVYWYRQLPEEGLKFMVYLQKENIIDESGMPKERFSAEFPKEGPSILRIQQVVRGDSAAYFCASSPGTGGAEQYFGPGTRLTVT.